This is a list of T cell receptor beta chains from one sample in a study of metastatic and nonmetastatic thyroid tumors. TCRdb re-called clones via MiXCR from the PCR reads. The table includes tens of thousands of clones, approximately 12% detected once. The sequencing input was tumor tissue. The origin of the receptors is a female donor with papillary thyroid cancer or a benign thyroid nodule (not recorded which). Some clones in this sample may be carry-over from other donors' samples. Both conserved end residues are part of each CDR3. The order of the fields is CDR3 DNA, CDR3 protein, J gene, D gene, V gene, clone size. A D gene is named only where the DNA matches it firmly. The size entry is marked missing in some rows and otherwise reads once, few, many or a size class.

DNA: TGTGCCAGCAGCCCACAGGGGAACACTGAAGCTTTCTTT
CDR3: CASSPQGNTEAFF
J: TRBJ1-1
D: -
V: TRBV7-9
size: many

DNA: TGTGCCAGCAGCAGCAGGGGATCTCGCGAGCAGTACTTC
CDR3: CASSSRGSREQYF
J: TRBJ2-7
D: -
V: TRBV5-4
size: few

DNA: TGTGCCAGTAGTATAAGCGTGGCGGTGTTTAGGCTACATGGCTACGCCTTC
CDR3: CASSISVAVFRLHGYAF
J: TRBJ1-2
D: -
V: TRBV19
size: -

DNA: TGCGCCAGCAGTGAAGGGGGGACTAGCGGGAAGCAGTACTTC
CDR3: CASSEGGTSGKQYF
J: TRBJ2-7
D: TRBD2
V: TRBV10-1
size: few

DNA: TGTGCCAGCAGCTTACACCGGGACTGGGAGCAAGAGACCCAGTACTTC
CDR3: CASSLHRDWEQETQYF
J: TRBJ2-5
D: -
V: TRBV11-3
size: many

DNA: TGTGCCAGCTCACCTCTATCGCGGCTAGCGGGGCCAAGCTCCTACAATGAGCAGTTCTTC
CDR3: CASSPLSRLAGPSSYNEQFF
J: TRBJ2-1
D: TRBD2
V: TRBV18
size: many

DNA: TGCGCCAGCAGCCAAAAAGAAAAGGGGAACAGCTACTATGGCTACACCTTC
CDR3: CASSQKEKGNSYYGYTF
J: TRBJ1-2
D: -
V: TRBV4-1
size: many

DNA: TGTGCCACCAGTAAAGCGACTAGCGGTATCCCCGATACGCAGTATTTT
CDR3: CATSKATSGIPDTQYF
J: TRBJ2-3
D: TRBD2
V: TRBV24-1
size: few

DNA: TGTTCCACCATGAGGCAGGGGGCCGCCGGGGAGCTGTTTTTT
CDR3: CSTMRQGAAGELFF
J: TRBJ2-2
D: TRBD1
V: TRBV24-1
size: few

DNA: TGCAGTGCTCGAGAGTGGACTAGCGGGAGAGGGGCGAACATTCAGTACTTC
CDR3: CSAREWTSGRGANIQYF
J: TRBJ2-4
D: TRBD2
V: TRBV20-1
size: few

DNA: TGTGCCAGCAGGAGGGGCCGGGGGAACACTGAAGCTTTCTTT
CDR3: CASRRGRGNTEAFF
J: TRBJ1-1
D: -
V: TRBV12-3/TRBV12-4
size: many

DNA: TGTGCCAGCAGTTACGGAAACACGGAGCAGTTCTTC
CDR3: CASSYGNTEQFF
J: TRBJ2-1
D: -
V: TRBV6-5
size: many

DNA: TGTGCCAGCAGCTTTGGACTAGCGACAGATACGCAGTATTTT
CDR3: CASSFGLATDTQYF
J: TRBJ2-3
D: TRBD2
V: TRBV5-4
size: -

DNA: TGCAGCGTCGTACAGGGAACCGGGGAGCTGTTTTTT
CDR3: CSVVQGTGELFF
J: TRBJ2-2
D: -
V: TRBV29-1
size: many

DNA: TGTGCCACCAGTGACCCTCAGGGGGACAACACCGGGGAGCTGTTTTTT
CDR3: CATSDPQGDNTGELFF
J: TRBJ2-2
D: TRBD1
V: TRBV24-1
size: many

DNA: TGTGCCAGCAGTGCGGGACGCCCCCAAGAGACCCAGTACTTC
CDR3: CASSAGRPQETQYF
J: TRBJ2-5
D: -
V: TRBV27
size: -

DNA: TGTGCCAGCAGCTCCTCCGGGACTAGCGGTCTGTACTTC
CDR3: CASSSSGTSGLYF
J: TRBJ2-7
D: TRBD2
V: TRBV12-3/TRBV12-4
size: many

DNA: TGTGCCAGCAGCCAAACCGGTGGGGCATCTACTAGCACAGATACGCAGTATTTT
CDR3: CASSQTGGASTSTDTQYF
J: TRBJ2-3
D: -
V: TRBV3-1
size: many

DNA: TGTGCCAGCGGAGCAGGGCTTGGAAATGAGCAGTTCTTC
CDR3: CASGAGLGNEQFF
J: TRBJ2-1
D: -
V: TRBV7-8
size: many

DNA: TGTGCCAGTAGTAACGGGACGGCCTATGGCTACACCTTC
CDR3: CASSNGTAYGYTF
J: TRBJ1-2
D: -
V: TRBV19
size: many

DNA: TGTGCCAGCAGCTCTTCGTCTACAGGGAACACCGGGGAGCTGTTTTTT
CDR3: CASSSSSTGNTGELFF
J: TRBJ2-2
D: -
V: TRBV11-1
size: few

DNA: TGTGCCAGCAGAAGGGCTGAGGGGGATACGCAGTATTTT
CDR3: CASRRAEGDTQYF
J: TRBJ2-3
D: -
V: TRBV2
size: many

DNA: TGTGCCAGCAGCCCCTCCGGGTGGACTAGACCATACGAGCAGTACTTC
CDR3: CASSPSGWTRPYEQYF
J: TRBJ2-7
D: TRBD2
V: TRBV11-2
size: many

DNA: TGCAGTACCCCGGGGGGGGGGGCTCAGCCCCAGCATTTT
CDR3: CSTPGGGAQPQHF
J: TRBJ1-5
D: -
V: TRBV20-1
size: few

DNA: TGTGCCAGCAGTTTTGGGGGACAGGGTTATGGCTACACCTTC
CDR3: CASSFGGQGYGYTF
J: TRBJ1-2
D: TRBD1
V: TRBV12-3/TRBV12-4
size: many

DNA: TGTGCCAGCAGTGATCAGGGAAATCAGCCCCAGCATTTT
CDR3: CASSDQGNQPQHF
J: TRBJ1-5
D: -
V: TRBV2
size: many

DNA: TGTGCCAGTAGTACCGTACGCCGGGCCCAGGGGACAACTAATGAAAAACTGTTTTTT
CDR3: CASSTVRRAQGTTNEKLFF
J: TRBJ1-4
D: -
V: TRBV19
size: many

DNA: TGCAGTGCCATCACAGGGATGGGGTCCAATGAGCAGTTCTTC
CDR3: CSAITGMGSNEQFF
J: TRBJ2-1
D: -
V: TRBV20-1
size: many

DNA: TGTGCCACCAGCAGGTCGACCGGCGAGCAGTACTTC
CDR3: CATSRSTGEQYF
J: TRBJ2-7
D: -
V: TRBV15
size: many

DNA: TGTGCCAGCAGTTTAGGGGACACCAAAAGGGAGACCAAGTACTTC
CDR3: CASSLGDTKRETKYF
J: TRBJ2-5
D: -
V: TRBV12-3/TRBV12-4
size: few

DNA: TGCAGTGCTAGAGATCAAAAAAGGCCTGACTACGAGCAGTACTTC
CDR3: CSARDQKRPDYEQYF
J: TRBJ2-7
D: -
V: TRBV20-1
size: many

DNA: TGTGCCAGCAGCCTAAGTTTTGGCGGGAGGGGGGATACGCAGTATTTT
CDR3: CASSLSFGGRGDTQYF
J: TRBJ2-3
D: TRBD2
V: TRBV6-1
size: many

DNA: TGCGCCAGCAGTGATGTAATAGCGAAGAATGAGCAGTTCTTC
CDR3: CASSDVIAKNEQFF
J: TRBJ2-1
D: -
V: TRBV10-1
size: many

DNA: TGCAGTGCTAGACCGGAAGAGCGGAACACCGGGGAGCTGTTTTTT
CDR3: CSARPEERNTGELFF
J: TRBJ2-2
D: -
V: TRBV20-1
size: many

DNA: TGCAGTGCCAAGAGATCGACGGTAGCCAAAAACATTCAGTACTTC
CDR3: CSAKRSTVAKNIQYF
J: TRBJ2-4
D: -
V: TRBV20-1
size: many

DNA: TGTGCCACCAGTGATCCAGGGTTGAACACTGAAGCTTTCTTT
CDR3: CATSDPGLNTEAFF
J: TRBJ1-1
D: -
V: TRBV24-1
size: many

DNA: TGTGCCACCAGTGACCCGGACAGGGCTGGCTACACCTTC
CDR3: CATSDPDRAGYTF
J: TRBJ1-2
D: TRBD1
V: TRBV24-1
size: many

DNA: TGTGCCAGCAGCGCAGGGACTAGCGGACTTACCTCTTTTTTCACAGATACGCAGTATTTT
CDR3: CASSAGTSGLTSFFTDTQYF
J: TRBJ2-3
D: TRBD2
V: TRBV9
size: -

DNA: TGCGCCAGCAGTGAACAGTCCTACGAGCAGTACTTC
CDR3: CASSEQSYEQYF
J: TRBJ2-7
D: -
V: TRBV2
size: few

DNA: TGTGCCAGCAGCTTCTTTGGGGACAGCAATAATTCACCCCTCCACTTT
CDR3: CASSFFGDSNNSPLHF
J: TRBJ1-6
D: TRBD1
V: TRBV5-6
size: -

DNA: TGCGCCCGTGGCGGACCCTACAATGAGCAGTTCTTC
CDR3: CARGGPYNEQFF
J: TRBJ2-1
D: -
V: TRBV5-1
size: many

DNA: TGTGCCACCAACCGGGACAGGGGGTACGGCTACACCTTC
CDR3: CATNRDRGYGYTF
J: TRBJ1-2
D: TRBD1
V: TRBV28
size: many

DNA: TGCAGAGCTAGAATTGGGGGGAATCAGCCCCAGCATTTT
CDR3: CRARIGGNQPQHF
J: TRBJ1-5
D: -
V: TRBV20-1
size: many

DNA: TGTGCCAGCATTTCGACAGCCACGAGCTCCTACAATGAGCAGTTCTTC
CDR3: CASISTATSSYNEQFF
J: TRBJ2-1
D: -
V: TRBV12-3/TRBV12-4
size: large

DNA: TGTGCCAGCAGTCCCGATGTGGGGGGCGCAGATACGCAGTATTTT
CDR3: CASSPDVGGADTQYF
J: TRBJ2-3
D: -
V: TRBV28
size: many

DNA: TGTGCCAGCAGGGAGACAGGGCCTGGAAACACCATATATTTT
CDR3: CASRETGPGNTIYF
J: TRBJ1-3
D: TRBD1
V: TRBV12-3/TRBV12-4
size: many

DNA: TGCAGCGCACGTGAGTCGGGAGGGCCCTACAATGAGCAGTTCTTC
CDR3: CSARESGGPYNEQFF
J: TRBJ2-1
D: TRBD2
V: TRBV29-1
size: -